Presented here are 25 T cell receptor beta chains from one specimen sequenced in a study of T cell responses to AZD1222 COVID-19 vaccine. Measured with immunoSEQ multiplex PCR; TCRdb has only the in-frame clones, and not every one. This sample yields about 140,000 clones, of which approximately 90% are seen a single time; around 3.3% belongs to the top ten. Specimen: peripheral blood, collected 28 days after the second AZD1222 dose. These TCRs come from an adult who received the AZD1222 COVID-19 vaccine.

This clone was recorded a few times. The chain combines TRBV7-9 with TRBJ2-3; D unresolved. V was trimmed by 5 bases and J by 2 bases, leaving 14 bases between them. CDR1 and CDR2 from the germline V gene are SEHNR and FQNEAQ (reference sequence). The length of the CDR3 is 15 residues. The CDR3 loop is CASSPLLYNTDTQYF. The CDR3 bases are TGTGCCAGCAGCCCTCTGCTCTATAACACAGATACGCAGTATTTT.

The V call is TRBV6-5, the J call TRBJ1-3, with D unresolved. Germline assignment: CDR1 MNHEY and CDR2 SVGAGI. This CDR3 spans 14 amino acids. V lost 7 bases and J 4 bases, leaving 14 bases between the germline ends. CDR3 region: CASTSLLGGNTIYF. The CDR3 DNA follows: TGTGCCAGCACCTCCCTCCTGGGAGGAAACACCATATATTTT.

V and J are TRBV7-3 and TRBJ2-7; 7 nucleotides line up with TRBD2. Germline V CDR1 and CDR2: SGHTA, FQGTGA. Losses at the gene ends were 0 bases for V and 7 bases for J; bases not matched to a gene: 12. The CDR3 contains 16 residues. The CDR3 protein is CASSLTLGSGMGEQYF. CDR3 coding DNA: TGTGCCAGCAGCTTAACGCTCGGGAGCGGGATGGGGGAGCAGTACTTC.

This clone has only one observation. The genes are TRBV15 and TRBJ1-5; D gene unclear. Germline V gives CDR1 LNHNV, CDR2 YYDKDF (reference sequence). The CDR3 has 15 amino acids. V lost 0 bases, J lost 0 bases, and 6 bases lay in between. As DNA, the CDR3 is TGTGCCACCAGCAGAGACGGCGATAGCAATCAGCCCCAGCATTTT. Amino acid sequence: CATSRDGDSNQPQHF. Together with reference TRBV15 and TRBJ1-5, the CDR3 gives the full variable domain: DAMVIQNPRYQVTQFGKPVTLSCSQTLNHNVMYWYQQKSSQAPKLLFHYYDKDFNNEADTPDNFQSRRPNTSFCFLDIRSPGLGDTAMYLCATSRDGDSNQPQHFGDGTRLSIL.

The genes are TRBV18 and TRBJ1-2, with 10 nucleotides matching TRBD1. Looked up from germline, CDR1 is KGHSH and CDR2 is LQKENI. V gave up 8 bases and J gave up 3 bases; unmatched junction bases: 6. This CDR3 region has 14 residues. In DNA form, the CDR3 reads TGTGCCAGCCGAGGGACAGGGGACCACTATGGCTACACCTTC. Translating gives CASRGTGDHYGYTF.

The rearrangement uses TRBV27 and TRBJ1-4; D ambiguous. CDR1 MNHEY and CDR2 SMNVEV come from the germline V gene (reference sequence). The CDR3 sequence is 13 residues long. V lost 8 bases and J 5 bases, leaving 12 bases between the germline ends. The chain's CDR3 is CASGRGRNEKLFF. DNA of the CDR3: TGTGCCAGCGGTCGCGGGCGGAATGAAAAACTGTTTTTT.

This chain joins TRBV2 and TRBJ2-7; D unresolved. Germline values: CDR1 SNHLY, CDR2 FYNNEI. Trimming shortened V by 4 bases and J by 2 bases, and 9 bases separated the two germline ends. The CDR3 sequence is 13 residues long. CDR3 sequence (DNA): TGTGCCAGCAGTGGGCAGGTGGCCTACGAGCAGTACTTC. It encodes CASSGQVAYEQYF.

The rearrangement joins TRBV19 to TRBJ2-3; no firm D call. From germline, CDR1 is LNHDA and CDR2 SQIVND (reference sequence). V was cut by 0 bases and J by 0 bases, with 7 bases left in between. The CDR3 has 15 residues. The CDR3, as DNA: TGTGCCAGTAGTATAGAACACTCTAGCACAGATACGCAGTATTTT. This encodes CASSIEHSSTDTQYF.

The chain recombines TRBV27 with TRBJ2-3; tentatively, D is TRBD1 (6 bases). Germline V gene sequence: CDR1 MNHEY, CDR2 SMNVEV (reference sequence). V was clipped by 5 bases and J by 6 bases, with 15 bases between them. The CDR3 runs 14 residues. The CDR3 protein is CASSGTGRMDTQYF. CDR3 bases: TGTGCCAGCAGTGGTACAGGGAGAATGGATACGCAGTATTTT.

The gene calls are TRBV10-3 and TRBJ2-1; tentatively, D is TRBD1 (6 bases). CDR3 length equals 14 residues. Looked up from germline, CDR1 is ENHRY and CDR2 is SYGVKD. Between the trimmed V and J ends, which lost 6 bases and 0 bases, there was a span of 9 bases. The CDR3 DNA reads TGTGCCATCAGCGGACAGAGCTCCTACAATGAGCAGTTCTTC. As protein: CAISGQSSYNEQFF.

This chain connects TRBV2 to TRBJ2-2, with 7 nucleotides matching TRBD1. The CDR3 is 14 residues long. V trimming: 6 bases; J trimming: 0 bases; junction bases outside the gene matches: 1. In germline, CDR1 is SNHLY, CDR2 FYNNEI. The CDR3 DNA follows: TGTGCCAGCAGGGGGACAGCGAACACCGGGGAGCTGTTTTTT. Encoded protein: CASRGTANTGELFF.

The J gene is TRBJ2-7, the V gene TRBV7-8; possibly TRBD1 for D (6 bases). This CDR3 is built from 13 residues. CDR1 is SGHVS and CDR2 is FQNEAQ in the germline V gene. Trimming shortened V by 3 bases and J by 4 bases, and 10 bases separated the two germline ends. The CDR3 DNA sequence: TGTGCCAGCAGCTTTGGCAGGGGATACGAGCAGTACTTC. It codes for CASSFGRGYEQYF.

This clone was found once. V usage is TRBV5-1 and J usage is TRBJ2-5, with no clear D. Germline V lookup: CDR1 SGHRS, CDR2 YFSETQ. V was cut by 0 bases and J by 2 bases, with 8 bases left in between. The CDR3 is 14 residues long. The chain's CDR3 is CASSLGVGQETQYF. CDR3 nucleotides: TGCGCCAGCAGCTTGGGCGTGGGTCAAGAGACCCAGTACTTC. Variable domain in full (rest from reference TRBV5-1 and TRBJ2-5): KAGVTQTPRYLIKTRGQQVTLSCSPISGHRSVSWYQQTPGQGLQFLFEYFSETQRNKGNFPGRFSGRQFSNSRSEMNVSTLELGDSALYLCASSLGVGQETQYFGPGTRLLVL.

This clone was seen just once. V usage is TRBV2 and J usage is TRBJ2-7; D is perhaps TRBD1 or TRBD2 (5 bases each). Germline V lookup: CDR1 SNHLY, CDR2 FYNNEI. The CDR3 length is 13 residues. The V end was cut by 5 bases, the J end by 2 bases, with 10 bases between. This CDR3 is CASSWDGTYEQYF. The DNA of the CDR3 is TGTGCCAGCAGTTGGGACGGAACCTACGAGCAGTACTTC.

About this clone: Additional DNA sequences in this sample encode the identical CDR3. The chain has TRBV27 and TRBJ1-1; D remains unclear. Between the trimmed V and J ends, which lost 0 bases and 1 base, there was a span of 3 bases. This CDR3 is 13 amino acids long. Germline V gene sequence: CDR1 MNHEY, CDR2 SMNVEV (reference sequence). CDR3 coding DNA: TGTGCCAGCAGTTTATCGAGGAACACTGAAGCTTTCTTT. Protein: CASSLSRNTEAFF.

The chain links TRBV7-9 to TRBJ2-2; D unresolved. V dropped 1 base and J dropped 0 bases, with 15 bases sitting between them. Looked up from germline, CDR1 is SEHNR and CDR2 is FQNEAQ (reference sequence). The CDR3 extends over 18 amino acids. In DNA form, the CDR3 reads TGTGCCAGCAGCTTAGAAATGTGGTGGCAGACGAACACCGGGGAGCTGTTTTTT. Translation: CASSLEMWWQTNTGELFF. The complete variable domain, with remaining parts taken from reference TRBV7-9 and TRBJ2-2, reads DTGVSQNPRHKITKRGQNVTFRCDPISEHNRLYWYRQTLGQGPEFLTYFQNEAQLEKSRLLSDRFSAERPKGSFSTLEIQRTEQGDSAMYLCASSLEMWWQTNTGELFFGEGSRLTVL.

This clone was detected only a few times. Here the CDR3 reads CASSPLPRSEQYF. Here the CDR3 DNA reads TGTGCCAGCAGTCCACTCCCTAGATCTGAGCAGTACTTC. The J gene is TRBJ2-7, the V gene TRBV27; D not certain. The CDR3 extends over 13 amino acids. V shed 5 bases and J shed 7 bases, with 15 bases lying between them. Per the germline V gene, CDR1 is MNHEY and CDR2 is SMNVEV (reference sequence).

The chain combines TRBV7-2 with TRBJ1-5, with a weak D call TRBD1 (6 bases). CDR1 and CDR2 from the germline V gene are SGHTA and FQGNSA. The CDR3 consists of 12 residues. The V end was cut by 5 bases, the J end by 11 bases, with 13 bases between. The CDR3 bases are TGTGCCAGCAGCCTAGAGGGGGGGGCCCAGCATTTT. Protein sequence: CASSLEGGAQHF.

The CDR3 DNA sequence: TGTGCCAGCAGCCTTGGGGACAGACTTAACTATGGCTACACCTTC. This gives the protein CASSLGDRLNYGYTF. The chain carries TRBV7-2 and TRBJ1-2; the match to TRBD1 covers 7 bases. The CDR3 sequence is 15 residues long. The germline V gene has CDR1 SGHTA and CDR2 FQGNSA. The V and J ends lost 5 bases and 1 base, in that order; junction bases with no gene match: 7.

This clone was counted a single time. The same CDR3 arises from other DNA sequences in this sample as well. This chain links TRBV7-2 with TRBJ1-5; D uncertain. The CDR3 length is 15 residues. CDR1 is SGHTA, CDR2 FQGNSA, per germline. Trimming stripped 1 base from V and 0 bases from J, with 7 bases between. Written as DNA, the CDR3 is TGTGCCAGCAGCTTAGTCCCTAATAGCAATCAGCCCCAGCATTTT. The encoded protein is CASSLVPNSNQPQHF.

J is TRBJ1-5 and V is TRBV19; 7 positions agree with TRBD1. V trimming: 7 bases; J trimming: 9 bases; junction bases outside the gene matches: 6. Germline V CDR1 and CDR2: LNHDA, SQIVND (reference sequence). The CDR3 sequence is 12 residues long. The CDR3 is CASKTGQLPQHF. The CDR3 DNA reads as TGTGCCAGTAAGACAGGGCAACTGCCCCAGCATTTT. Combining the CDR3 with reference TRBV19 and TRBJ1-5 gives the whole variable domain DGGITQSPKYLFRKEGQNVTLSCEQNLNHDAMYWYRQDPGQGLRLIYYSQIVNDFQKGDIAEGYSVSREKKESFPLTVTSAQKNPTAFYLCASKTGQLPQHFGDGTRLSIL.

The chain couples TRBV5-1 to TRBJ2-1, with 7 bases matching TRBD1. V trimming: 4 bases; J trimming: 9 bases; junction bases outside the gene matches: 4. Germline V gene sequence: CDR1 SGHRS, CDR2 YFSETQ. CDR3 length: 12 amino acids. The CDR3 sequence is CASSVTGAEQFF. The CDR3, as DNA: TGCGCCAGCAGCGTTACAGGGGCTGAGCAGTTCTTC.

This chain uses TRBV27 with TRBJ2-5, with 10 bases aligning to TRBD2. The junction had 11 bases not matched to a gene; V was cut back by 5 bases and J by 5 bases. CDR1 and CDR2 from the germline V gene are MNHEY and SMNVEV (reference sequence). The CDR3 sequence is 16 residues long. This chain's CDR3 is CASSAKAGGPVETQYF. For the CDR3, the DNA is TGTGCCAGCAGTGCTAAAGCGGGAGGGCCGGTTGAGACCCAGTACTTC.

The chain is built from TRBV3-1 (or the pseudogene TRBV3-2) and TRBJ2-1; D gene ambiguous. This CDR3 spans 11 amino acids. V dropped 4 bases and J dropped 9 bases, with 7 bases sitting between them. Germline CDR1 and CDR2: LGHDT and YNNKEL (reference sequence). The CDR3 DNA follows: TGTGCCAGCAGCCGATATACTGAGCAGTTCTTC. Its protein product is CASSRYTEQFF.

In its sample, this clone was seen once. The chain's CDR3 is CASSDTSGSIGEQFF. The CDR3 DNA reads TGTGCCAGCAGTGATACTAGCGGGAGTATTGGTGAGCAGTTCTTC. The chain links TRBV6-4 to TRBJ2-1, with TRBD2 matching over 11 bases. The ends lost 3 bases at V and 9 bases at J; junction bases unmatched: 7. From germline, CDR1 is MRHNA and CDR2 SNTAGT. This CDR3 comprises 15 residues.